This T cell receptor beta chain was observed in a study of CD8+CD57+ T cells in acquired aplastic anemia. Investigators profiled TCR beta VDJ and CDR3 from genomic DNA template. MiXCR, applied by TCRdb to the reads, yields one record per CDR3 protein. The sample shows 200,000 to 250,000 distinct CDR3 sequences, 30% to 35% of them seen only once. General study results and limits: Patients and controls were not found to differ significantly in CD8+ Simpson's diversity.

Deletions cut 6 bases from V and 5 bases from J, with 7 bases between. Germline loops: CDR1 LNHDA, CDR2 SQIVND (reference sequence). The CDR3 contains 11 residues. This clonotype has more than one count but fewer than ten. Its antigen remains unidentified. This chain uses TRBV19 with TRBJ2-5, with D unclear. The sequence was obtained from a human donor in good health, serving as a control. The sample comprised sorted CD4+, CD8+, or CD8+CD57+ T cells (not recorded which) from PBMCs. The CDR3 is CASRSSETQYF. The CDR3, as DNA: TGTGCCAGTAGGTCATCGGAGACCCAGTACTTC. Together with reference TRBV19 and TRBJ2-5, the CDR3 gives the full variable domain: DGGITQSPKYLFRKEGQNVTLSCEQNLNHDAMYWYRQDPGQGLRLIYYSQIVNDFQKGDIAEGYSVSREKKESFPLTVTSAQKNPTAFYLCASRSSETQYFGPGTRLLVL.